The entry below gives a single T cell receptor (beta chain) sequence along with its context. Its antigen is not yet known. No base quality information exists; no much larger clone differs at one position. This entry belongs to a study of beta chain features in type 1 diabetes (dated by TCRdb to the late 2010s). With respect to the entire study: Mean age, gender distribution, total cell number and subset yield did not differ between patients and healthy donors. Across all samples, 107,917,701 sorted cells were examined, and cell number per subset correlated strongly with RNA yield. In the study, recently diagnosed type 1 diabetes patients and matched healthy donors were compared on the TCRB repertoires of their sorted circulating CD4+ T cell subsets. Whereas all 30 or so donors provided naive and central memory subsets, regulatory and stem cell-like memory subsets were isolated from just 8 patients and roughly eight healthy donors.

CDR1 is given as GTSNPN and CDR2 as SVGIG, both from the germline V gene (reference sequence). After removal of 4 bases from V and 1 base from J, the junction retains 3 bases not matched to a gene. There are 13 amino acids in the CDR3, from cysteine to phenylalanine inclusive. Of all the DNA, just the CDR3 is kept, 39 bases in frame from base 1. What the research found in general, with its limitations: Naive, central memory and regulatory TCRB repertoires appeared more similar among patients than among healthy donors. Because the HLA sub-analyses included only small numbers of individuals, any influence of HLA type on TCRB rearrangement was left unresolved. Type 1 diabetes patients showed a moderate but significant shortening of TCRB CDR3 length in all four CD4+ subsets. Sequencing cDNA rather than genomic DNA could over-represent highly expressing activated cells, although activation and CD3 levels did not differ between groups. At VDJ recombination sites, patients with type 1 diabetes made fewer insertions and deleted more nucleotides, a pattern implying thymic rearrangement abnormalities. PCR may preferentially amplify shorter templates, but because patient and control samples were amplified and corrected together, any resulting skew would affect both groups equally.

Each donor gave one peripheral blood draw, about 100 mL on average, collected into heparinised tubes. A BD FACSAria II was used to sort naive, central memory, regulatory and stem cell-like memory CD4+ T cells with a panel that included CD45RO, CCR7, CD25, CD127, CD95 and CD27. All sorted populations exceeded 98% purity. Right away, PBMCs were isolated by Lymphoprep density gradient centrifugation and were stained directly, with no culture step. Samples were stained and sorted in pairs, with one healthy donor and one patient per experiment, so that batch effects were minimized. The entire amount of isolated RNA was reverse transcribed using the High Capacity cDNA Reverse Transcription Kit, so the sequenced TCRB transcripts were expressed ones. Deep immunoSEQ sequencing was applied to naive, central memory and regulatory T cell samples, giving an average of about 3.4 million total reads per sample. Sorted cells were lysed in RLT buffer and RNA was extracted with DNase-treated RNeasy Micro or Mini kits, depending on cell number. To prevent cross-contamination, every cell subset was processed on its own, while patient and healthy donor samples were processed together. The immunoSEQ multiplex PCR was used to amplify TCRB sequences from cDNA, yielding 87-bp fragments that span the CDR3 region. Sequencing of the amplicons was performed on the Illumina HiSeq platform. For the original study's pipeline: PCR bias was computationally corrected using synthetic template baselines, reads within Hamming distance 2 were collapsed, and singletons that could not be merged were discarded. By aligning reads against IMGT, V, D and J genes, CDR3 length, and insertions or deletions at six rearrangement sites were assigned. Within each subset, clonotype counts were normalized to the number of sorted cells before true diversity and Gini coefficients were calculated with the tcR R package. The overlap coefficient, calculated on TCRB nucleotide sequences, was used to measure repertoire sharing. Out-of-frame TCRB sequences from naive cells were analyzed as a proxy for the pre-selection repertoire. This is the immuneACCESS table as TCRdb keeps it, with only in-frame sequences that have V and J called. A part of the clones is gone; compared with another copy, unresolved V genes explain less than half, and the rest is unexplained. For V, J and clone size, that table is used; D and trimming come from the DNA. Counted in this sample were roughly 340,000 clones; approximately 13% of them appeared once. The top ten constitute about 0.016% of the sample.

The specimen sequenced was naive CD4+ T cells from blood. Interpreted using the paper, the cell subset or site label stands for: true naive CD4+ T cells. This TCR came from a young woman with type 1 diabetes. In this chain, TRBV30 is recombined with TRBJ1-1; 7 of the junction bases match TRBD1. The CDR3 has the sequence CAWNAGGNTEAFF. At the DNA level, the sequence is TGTGCCTGGAATGCAGGGGGGAACACTGAAGCTTTCTTT.